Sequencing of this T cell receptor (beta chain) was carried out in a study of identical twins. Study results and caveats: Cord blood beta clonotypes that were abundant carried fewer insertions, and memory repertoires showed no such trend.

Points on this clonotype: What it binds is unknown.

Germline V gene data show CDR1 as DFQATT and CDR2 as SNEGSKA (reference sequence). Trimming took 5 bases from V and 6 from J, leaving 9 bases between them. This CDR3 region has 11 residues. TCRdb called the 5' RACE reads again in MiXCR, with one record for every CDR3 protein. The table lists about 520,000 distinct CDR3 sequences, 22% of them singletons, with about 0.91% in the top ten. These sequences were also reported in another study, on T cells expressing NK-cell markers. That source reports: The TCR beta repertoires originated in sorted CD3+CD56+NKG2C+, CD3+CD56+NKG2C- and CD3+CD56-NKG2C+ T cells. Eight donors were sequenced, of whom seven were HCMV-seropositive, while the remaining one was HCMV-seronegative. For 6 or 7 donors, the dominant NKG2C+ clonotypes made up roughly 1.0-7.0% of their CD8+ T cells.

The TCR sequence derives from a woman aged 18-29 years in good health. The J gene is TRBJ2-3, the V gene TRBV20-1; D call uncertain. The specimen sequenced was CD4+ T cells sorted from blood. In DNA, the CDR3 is TGCAGTGCTCCCAGAACGGATACGCAGTATTTT. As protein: CSAPRTDTQYF.